These T cell receptor beta chains were read from a single sample in a study of blood T cell repertoires in COVID-19. Data came from immunoSEQ multiplex PCR; TCRdb stores just in-frame clones and leaves some out. The sample shows 87,000 or so clones, 75% to 90% of them seen only once. Sequenced sample: peripheral blood. These receptor sequences come from a woman older than 75 with active or convalescent COVID-19. Both conserved end residues are part of each CDR3. A D gene is named only where the DNA matches it firmly. A clone size is listed for some rows: how often the clone was seen (once, few, many), or a class if it is expanded.

J gene,D gene,clone size,V gene,CDR3 DNA,CDR3 protein
TRBJ2-7,-,-,TRBV12-3/TRBV12-4,TGTGCCAGCAGTAAAGGGGCCTACGAGCAGTACTTC,CASSKGAYEQYF
TRBJ2-1,TRBD1,-,TRBV27,TGTGCCAGCAGTTGGAATGGACAGGGAATCCCCAATGAGCAGTTCTTC,CASSWNGQGIPNEQFF
TRBJ1-5,TRBD1,-,TRBV7-2,TGTGCCAGCAGCATGACAGGGCCCAATCAGCCCCAGCATTTT,CASSMTGPNQPQHF
TRBJ2-7,-,-,TRBV6-5,TGTGCCAGCAGGTATGGGGCTGGGTACGAGCAGTACTTC,CASRYGAGYEQYF
TRBJ2-2,-,-,TRBV7-9,TGTGCCAGCAGCTACGGGGTCATGGCCGGGGAGCTGTTTTTT,CASSYGVMAGELFF
TRBJ1-2,-,-,TRBV7-6,TGTGCCAGCAGCTTAGCGCGCGAGGCGATGTTC,CASSLAREAMF
TRBJ2-5,TRBD1,-,TRBV11-1,TGTGCCAGCAGCTACCGGGACAGGCAAGAGACCCAGTACTTC,CASSYRDRQETQYF
TRBJ2-5,TRBD2,once,TRBV7-9,TGTGCCAGCAGTAGCGGACTAGCGGGAGTCGAGACCCAGTACTTC,CASSSGLAGVETQYF
TRBJ2-1,TRBD2,-,TRBV3-1/TRBV3-2,TGTGCCAGCAGCGACGGGACTAGCGGGGGTAATGAGCAGTTCTTC,CASSDGTSGGNEQFF
TRBJ2-7,TRBD1,-,TRBV7-9,TGTGCCAGCACCGGGGACAGGGACTACGAGCAGTACTTC,CASTGDRDYEQYF
TRBJ1-3,-,-,TRBV4-3,TGCGCCAGCAGCCCGAGTCCGGCGGGGAGGGCGAACACCATATATTTT,CASSPSPAGRANTIYF
TRBJ2-7,-,many,TRBV18,TGTGCCAGCTCACCACCCCAAACCTACGAGCAGTACTTC,CASSPPQTYEQYF
TRBJ2-7,-,few,TRBV29-1,TGCAGCGTTGAGACTAGTCAACACTACGAGCAGTACTTC,CSVETSQHYEQYF
TRBJ1-4,TRBD1,once,TRBV4-2,TGTGCCAGCAGCCCAGACGGGGACAGTCTTAATGAAAAACTGTTTTTT,CASSPDGDSLNEKLFF
TRBJ2-2,-,many,TRBV5-1,TGCGCCAGCAGCCTAGGCGCTTCGAACACCGGGGAGCTGTTTTTT,CASSLGASNTGELFF
TRBJ1-2,-,-,TRBV7-6,TGTGCCAGCAGCTTAAGGGAGGACTATGGCTACACCTTC,CASSLREDYGYTF
TRBJ2-7,-,-,TRBV5-1,TGCGCCAGCAGCGATCAGGGTCAGGCAGACGAGCAGTACTTC,CASSDQGQADEQYF
TRBJ1-5,-,-,TRBV27,TGTGCCAGCAGTTGGTCGGGCAATCAGCCCCAGCATTTT,CASSWSGNQPQHF
TRBJ2-7,-,once,TRBV15,TGTGCCACCAGCAGAGATAGGCAGGGGCACTACGAGCAGTACTTC,CATSRDRQGHYEQYF
TRBJ2-5,-,once,TRBV7-2,TGTGCCAGCAGCGCAGTCAGAGGGGAGACCCAGTACTTC,CASSAVRGETQYF
TRBJ2-7,TRBD1,-,TRBV5-4,TGTGCCAGCAGCCCGAGGACAGGCCAGGGGATCTACGAGCAGTACTTC,CASSPRTGQGIYEQYF
TRBJ2-1,-,-,TRBV29-1,TGCAGCGTACTAACCGCTAGCTCCTACAATGAGCAGTTCTTC,CSVLTASSYNEQFF
TRBJ2-5,TRBD1,-,TRBV5-6,TGTGCCAGCAGCTTACTCGGGACAGACGCCCAGTACTTC,CASSLLGTDAQYF
TRBJ2-5,TRBD2,-,TRBV19,TGTGCCACCCAGAAGGCGGGGGGGAGGGAGACCCAGTACTTC,CATQKAGGRETQYF
TRBJ2-5,TRBD1,once,TRBV7-2,TGTGCCAGCAGCTCGGACAGGGGACAAGAGACCCAGTACTTC,CASSSDRGQETQYF
TRBJ1-1,TRBD1,-,TRBV4-3,TGCGCCAGCAGCCAAGATTTTTGGGCAGGGGGCAGTATCACTGAAGCTTTCTTT,CASSQDFWAGGSITEAFF